This T cell receptor (beta chain) was found in a study of blood T cell repertoires in COVID-19 (dated by TCRdb to about 2020). For the study in its entirety: Recovered participants in ImmuneRACE Cohort 3 were defined as having two consecutive negative NP/OP PCR tests, clearance from a healthcare professional, or resolution of symptoms. The collaborator samples originated in the United States, Italy and Spain and spanned the acute and convalescent phases of COVID-19. The material from the prospective study consisted of cDNA or gDNA derived from T cells, B-cell-depleted T cells, or PBMCs. Subjects who had been exposed to COVID-19, were actively infected with it, or had recovered from it provided the deeply sampled blood TCRbeta repertoires that made up the dataset. A freely available public database, intended as a resource for researchers studying the immune response to SARS-CoV-2, is where the repertoires were released. The samples were drawn from two sources: the first 160 participants of the ongoing ImmuneRACE study, and some 1,300 subjects contributed by 6 global collaborators. Sample metadata almost always included a de-identified subject ID, COVID-19 status, age in years and sex. Where available, HLA class I and class II types were obtained from metadata supplied by the sample provider rather than from assay-based typing. The full study reports these points: The quantity of clinical and demographic metadata differed by source and by participant and was supplied without curation.

TCRbeta CDR3 regions were amplified from genomic DNA using the immunoSEQ Assay, a bias-controlled multiplex PCR. As for the original processing: Within the assay, amplification of reference gene primers was used to estimate how many nucleated cells each sample contained. To quantify the absolute abundance of each unique TCRbeta CDR3 rearrangement, sequence reads were collapsed and filtered. For each sample, productive Simpson clonality was calculated by taking the square root of Simpson's diversity index across productive rearrangements. The table was pulled from immuneACCESS by TCRdb, which kept in-frame rearrangements only. Such tables lose some clones; where checked, under half of the loss comes from unresolved V genes, and the rest has no known cause. V, J and clone size reflect that table, while D and trimming were determined from the DNA. The sample includes roughly 210,000 clones, with over 75% observed a single time. The ten top clones hold less than 8% of the sample.

Participants in the prospective study were enrolled through a virtual design, were aged about 18 to 89 years, and lived in roughly 24 United States geographic areas. To assign participants to cohorts, the prospective study relied on clinical history that participants themselves reported in a screening survey and a study questionnaire. Each participant in the prospective study had whole blood, serum and a nasopharyngeal or oropharyngeal swab collected by mobile phlebotomists. Over a roughly 2-month period, participants in the prospective study had the option of providing additional blood draws and questionnaires. Before DNA extraction, prospective study blood samples were shipped either frozen or at room temperature. The V end gives up 5 bases and the J end 4 bases, leaving 15 bases in the junction not matched to a gene. CDR3 length: 19 amino acids, cysteine to phenylalanine. Only the CDR3 part of the read is kept: 57 bases, read in frame from the first base. From the germline V gene, CDR1 is SGHRS and CDR2 is YFSETQ.

On this clone itself: Its recognized antigen is unknown. Per-base qualities were not stored, and no clone one base away is much larger.

Sequencing was done on a sample of PBMCs or T cells enriched from blood (not recorded which). The TCR originated in a man aged 25-45 years in a cohort exposed to, infected with or recovered from COVID-19 (not recorded which). Recombination joined TRBV5-1 with TRBJ2-2; 12 bases in the middle match TRBD2. The CDR3 in this case is CASSYETSGRFYGTGELFF. The DNA sequence is as follows: TGCGCCAGCAGTTACGAGACTAGCGGGAGATTCTACGGCACCGGGGAGCTGTTTTTT.